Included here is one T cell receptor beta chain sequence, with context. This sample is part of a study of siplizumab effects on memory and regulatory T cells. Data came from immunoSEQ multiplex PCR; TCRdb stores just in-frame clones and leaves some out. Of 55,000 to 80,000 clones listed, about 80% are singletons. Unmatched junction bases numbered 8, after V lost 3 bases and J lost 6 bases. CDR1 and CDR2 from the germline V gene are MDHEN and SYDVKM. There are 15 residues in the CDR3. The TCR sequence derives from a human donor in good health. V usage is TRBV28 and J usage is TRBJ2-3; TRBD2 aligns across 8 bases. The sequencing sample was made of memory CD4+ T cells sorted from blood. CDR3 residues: CASSFRGGRVDTQYF. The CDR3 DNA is TGTGCCAGCAGTTTTCGGGGGGGCCGCGTGGATACGCAGTATTTT.